This entry concerns a single TCR beta chain. The antigen remains undetermined. The V end lost 9 bases, the J end lost 0 bases, and 11 bases lay between the germline ends. CDR1 is MNHEY, CDR2 SVGAGI, per germline. The CDR3 has 13 amino acids. Separate from the roughly 700-subject first cohort, the approximately 120-subject validation cohort was the one that the donors belonged to. Clones were sequenced by immunoSEQ multiplex PCR, and TCRdb holds only the in-frame ones, with some missing. The sample has 200,000 to 250,000 clones, around nine tenths seen once; the top ten hold about 2.9%. The data derive from a study of cytomegalovirus exposure and HLA in healthy donors. The study's findings and limits: The study put some 150 TCR beta chains on its list as cytomegalovirus-associated. A classifier reportedly called cytomegalovirus status with high sensitivity and specificity. The study found most TCR sequences rare, yet found some public TCRs in many donors.

Sequenced material: PBMCs. The chain combines TRBV6-5 with TRBJ1-1; D possibly corresponds to TRBD1 (6 bases). This clonotype was sampled from a woman under 30 in good health and CMV-seronegative. The DNA for the CDR3 is TGTGCCAGTCGACAGGCAATGAACACTGAAGCTTTCTTT. It yields the protein CASRQAMNTEAFF.